This T cell receptor beta chain appears in the sequencing data of a study of blood T cells in healthy people across ages. Together with a sample-barcoded 5' primer, a J-beta primer mix was included in a second PCR lasting roughly 6 to 12 cycles. The template-switch adaptor was a 5' adaptor with 12 random nucleotides. It tagged each cDNA molecule. TCRdb re-called the 5' RACE reads with MiXCR, one entry per CDR3 protein. The sample records about 1,400,000 distinct CDR3 sequences, 35% to 45% being singletons. About this clonotype: Its matching antigen is unknown.

Findings and caveats of the study: The study found TCR beta diversity correlated strongly with naive T cell percentage.

Trimming cost V 0 bases and J 11 bases; bases outside gene matches: 11. The germline CDR1 and CDR2 sequences are SGHAT and FQNNGV. The CDR3 consists of 16 residues. The source material was blood. This clonotype originated in a young woman in good health. The rearrangement joins TRBV11-2 to TRBJ2-5, with 11 bases aligning to TRBD1. For the CDR3, the DNA is TGTGCCAGCAGCTTAGAATGGACAGGGGGCCGGGGTGAGCAGTACTTC. Amino acid sequence: CASSLEWTGGRGEQYF.